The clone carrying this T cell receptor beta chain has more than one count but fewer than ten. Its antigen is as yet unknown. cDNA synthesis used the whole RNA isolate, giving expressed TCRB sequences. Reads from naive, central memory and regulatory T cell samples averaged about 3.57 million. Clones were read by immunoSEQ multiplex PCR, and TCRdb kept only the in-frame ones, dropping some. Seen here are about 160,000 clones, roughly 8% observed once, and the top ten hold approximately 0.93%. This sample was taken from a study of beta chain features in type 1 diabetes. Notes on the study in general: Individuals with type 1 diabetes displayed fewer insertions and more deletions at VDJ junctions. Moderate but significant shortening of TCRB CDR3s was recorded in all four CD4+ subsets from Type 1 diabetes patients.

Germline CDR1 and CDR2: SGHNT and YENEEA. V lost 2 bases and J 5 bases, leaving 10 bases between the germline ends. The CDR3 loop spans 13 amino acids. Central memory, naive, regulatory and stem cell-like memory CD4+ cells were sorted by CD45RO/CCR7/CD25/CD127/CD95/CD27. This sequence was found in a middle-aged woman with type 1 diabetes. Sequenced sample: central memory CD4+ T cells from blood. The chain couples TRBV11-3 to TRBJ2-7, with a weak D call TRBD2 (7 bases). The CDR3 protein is CASSLRGAHEQYF. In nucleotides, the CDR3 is TGTGCCAGCAGCTTACGGGGGGCGCACGAGCAGTACTTC.